The 26 T cell receptor beta chains given below trace back to one sample, sequenced in a study of monozygotic twins with inflammatory bowel disease. From its re-call of the 5' RACE reads, TCRdb lists each CDR3 protein once, without DNA. The clone table shows some 130,000 distinct CDR3 sequences, with the ten largest holding around 1.3%. Sequenced material: blood. The receptor source for this set is a human donor with ulcerative colitis or Crohn's disease, or a healthy co-twin of an affected twin (not recorded which).

The V and J genes are TRBV2 and TRBJ1-1; TCRdb selects TRBD1, and the lack of DNA leaves this call unchecked. Germline assignment: CDR1 SNHLY and CDR2 FYNNEI. The length of the CDR3 is 13 residues. CDR3: CASRTDRWGEAFF.

This chain links TRBV12-3 or TRBV12-4 with TRBJ2-7. This CDR3 is 14 amino acids long. CDR3 protein: CAGSLTRSSYEQYF.

This rearrangement joins TRBV28 to TRBJ1-6. The CDR3 is 14 amino acids. Germline CDR1 and CDR2: MDHEN and SYDVKM. CDR3 sequence reads: CASSPTRENSPLHF.

V gene TRBV12-3 or TRBV12-4 combines with J gene TRBJ1-3. The CDR3 runs 14 residues. The chain's CDR3 is CASTQASFGNTIYF.

The rearrangement uses TRBV20-1 and TRBJ2-5; TCRdb selects TRBD2, and the lack of DNA leaves this call unchecked. The germline gives CDR1 DFQATT, CDR2 SNEGSKA (reference sequence). This CDR3 is built from 12 residues. CDR3 sequence reads: CSARTSGETQYF.

This rearrangement joins TRBV3-1 to TRBJ1-1; the D gene TCRdb calls, TRBD1, cannot be checked with no DNA. The CDR3 has 15 residues. Germline values: CDR1 LGHDT, CDR2 YNNKEL (reference sequence). The CDR3 region is CASSQEFGGGNEAFF.

This CDR3 reads CASSGDDRRSGANVLTF. The V gene is TRBV9, the J gene TRBJ2-6; lacking DNA, the TRBD1 call made by TCRdb goes unchecked. Germline lookup yields CDR1 SGDLS and CDR2 YYNGEE. This CDR3 has 17 residues. Full variable domain (outside the CDR3, taken from reference TRBV9 and TRBJ2-6): DSGVTQTPKHLITATGQRVTLRCSPRSGDLSVYWYQQSLDQGLQFLIQYYNGEERAKGNILERFSAQQFPDLHSELNLSSLELGDSALYFCASSGDDRRSGANVLTFGAGSRLTVL.

This chain joins TRBV20-1 and TRBJ1-2; TCRdb selects TRBD1, and the lack of DNA leaves this call unchecked. CDR1 and CDR2 (germline): DFQATT, SNEGSKA (reference sequence). The CDR3 is 14 residues long. The CDR3 here is CSASGQGLNYGYTF.

The chain is built from TRBV7-6 and TRBJ1-6; no DNA is available, so the TRBD1 call from TCRdb remains unchecked. Germline loops: CDR1 SGHVS, CDR2 FNYEAQ. CDR3 length: 14 amino acids. The chain's CDR3 is CASSLKGFDSPLHF.

The rearrangement joins TRBV7-3 to TRBJ2-1; TCRdb's D call, TRBD1, is unchecked because there is no DNA. There are 15 residues in the CDR3. Germline V lookup: CDR1 SGHTA, CDR2 FQGTGA. The CDR3 is CASSPTLTTYNEQFF.

V gene TRBV20-1 combines with J gene TRBJ1-4; TCRdb gives TRBD1 as the D gene, but with no DNA this cannot be confirmed. The CDR3 has 13 residues. The germline CDR1 and CDR2 sequences are DFQATT and SNEGSKA (reference sequence). The CDR3 protein is CSAQGQGAGKLFF.

This chain uses TRBV25-1 with TRBJ2-2. Germline assignment: CDR1 MGHDK and CDR2 SYGVNS. CDR3 length equals 14 residues. This chain's CDR3 is CASSEALSTGELFF.

The chain is built from TRBV7-9 and TRBJ2-7; TCRdb indicates TRBD2, and absent DNA this call remains unverified. Germline loops: CDR1 SEHNR, CDR2 FQNEAQ (reference sequence). CDR3 length equals 17 residues. The CDR3 loop is CASTQSRTQRERGEQYF.

V and J are TRBV7-2 and TRBJ2-7; the D call of TRBD1 rests on TCRdb alone, since no DNA is present to check it. The CDR3 is 15 amino acids. Germline V lookup: CDR1 SGHTA, CDR2 FQGNSA. The CDR3: CASSSSGAEVHEQYF. Complete variable domain (other parts from reference TRBV7-2 and TRBJ2-7): GAGVSQSPSNKVTEKGKDVELRCDPISGHTALYWYRQSLGQGLEFLIYFQGNSAPDKSGLPSDRFSAERTGGSVSTLTIQRTQQEDSAVYLCASSSSGAEVHEQYFGPGTRLTVT.

The V gene is TRBV7-3, the J gene TRBJ2-5; the TCRdb call, TRBD2, lacks DNA for checking. The length of the CDR3 is 15 residues. Germline CDR1 is SGHTA and CDR2 is FQGTGA. This CDR3 is CASSLLAGVRETQYF. The variable domain in full, completed from reference TRBV7-3 and TRBJ2-5, reads GAGVSQTPSNKVTEKGKYVELRCDPISGHTALYWYRQSLGQGPEFLIYFQGTGAADDSGLPNDRFFAVRPEGSVSTLKIQRTERGDSAVYLCASSLLAGVRETQYFGPGTRLLVL.

V is TRBV27 and J is TRBJ2-1. The germline V gene encodes CDR1 MNHEY and CDR2 SMNVEV (reference sequence). This CDR3 has 15 amino acids. CDR3 protein: CASRIKGRAYNEQFF.

The chain recombines TRBV10-2 with TRBJ2-5; no DNA is available, so the TRBD2 call from TCRdb remains unchecked. The CDR3 loop spans 16 amino acids. The germline gives CDR1 WSHSY, CDR2 SAAADI. The CDR3 spells CASSETSGSWQETQYF.

V is TRBV20-1 and J is TRBJ1-2; the TCRdb call, TRBD1, lacks DNA for checking. There are 14 residues in the CDR3. The germline gives CDR1 DFQATT, CDR2 SNEGSKA (reference sequence). CDR3 protein: CSARGDRALEGYTF.

CDR3 in amino acids: CASSLDYEQYF. The rearrangement joins TRBV5-6 to TRBJ2-7. The CDR3 runs to 11 residues. Germline CDR1 SGHDT, CDR2 YYEEEE.

This CDR3 is CSARQPGLGSYEQYF. V usage is TRBV20-1 and J usage is TRBJ2-7; the TCRdb D gene call, TRBD2, has no DNA to confirm it. The CDR3 spans 15 residues. CDR1 and CDR2 from the germline V gene are DFQATT and SNEGSKA (reference sequence).

The J gene is TRBJ2-3, the V gene TRBV2; TCRdb lists TRBD1, though no DNA is available to test this call. Germline CDR1 reads SNHLY; CDR2 reads FYNNEI. The CDR3 has 14 amino acids. CDR3 residues: CASSRFPKSDTQYF. The whole variable domain, remainder taken from reference TRBV2 and TRBJ2-3, is EPEVTQTPSHQVTQMGQEVILRCVPISNHLYFYWYRQILGQKVEFLVSFYNNEISEKSEIFDDQFSVERPDGSNFTLKIRSTKLEDSAMYFCASSRFPKSDTQYFGPGTRLTVL.

V is TRBV7-2 and J is TRBJ2-7; TCRdb designates TRBD1, a call that cannot be tested without DNA. Per germline, CDR1 SGHTA and CDR2 FQGNSA. This CDR3 region has 18 residues. The chain's CDR3 is CASSEFPTPGPSQGEQYF. The entire variable domain, with the rest obtained from reference TRBV7-2 and TRBJ2-7, is as follows: GAGVSQSPSNKVTEKGKDVELRCDPISGHTALYWYRQSLGQGLEFLIYFQGNSAPDKSGLPSDRFSAERTGGSVSTLTIQRTQQEDSAVYLCASSEFPTPGPSQGEQYFGPGTRLTVT.

The V gene is TRBV29-1, the J gene TRBJ1-2; TCRdb's assignment of TRBD1 cannot be checked, as there is no DNA. The CDR3 has 12 residues. The germline CDR1 and CDR2 sequences are SQVTM and ANQGSEA. CDR3 protein: CSVDRGHRGYTF.

The chain uses TRBV12-3 or TRBV12-4 and TRBJ1-6. The CDR3 totals 15 residues. This CDR3 reads CASSRRGSYNSPLHF.

The chain links TRBV5-1 to TRBJ2-1. The V gene's germline CDR1 is SGHRS and CDR2 YFSETQ. This CDR3 has 15 amino acids. CDR3 in amino acids: CASSLGEGPYNEQFF.

CDR3 protein: CASSGRQGSYEQYF. V gene TRBV25-1 combines with J gene TRBJ2-7; TCRdb reports TRBD1, a call that lacks DNA to check it against. The CDR3 has 14 residues. CDR1 MGHDK and CDR2 SYGVNS come from the germline V gene.